This entry describes one T cell receptor beta chain. Its antigen is unknown. This sample is part of a study of Ad26.COV2.S vaccination and SARS-CoV-2 variants. Overall study: Ad26.COV2.S given intramuscularly, once or twice 56 days apart. Study-level results: Non-spike TCR breadth did not differ much between vaccine and placebo recipients.

CDR3 length: 16 residues. V was trimmed by 6 bases and J by 3 bases, leaving 21 bases between them. Per the germline V gene, CDR1 is ENHRY and CDR2 is SYGVKD. Method: immunoSEQ multiplex PCR; TCRdb's copy keeps in-frame clones and lacks some. The table records around 300,000 clones, 90% of them present only once. The treatment denotes: around 19 received Ad26.COV2.S at low or high dose, single or two shots; 5 received placebo; per-sample allocation not given. Collection of samples fell on day 63 after the first vaccine or placebo injection. Recruitment in Boston yielded a donor of adult age, 18-55 years. Vaccine was an Ad26 vector expressing Wuhan-strain SARS-CoV-2 spike.

The sample consisted of peripheral blood, taken in a trial of Ad26.COV2.S vaccine versus placebo. The genes are TRBV10-3 and TRBJ2-7; D remains unclear. The TCR originated in a person between 18 and 65 years old who received the Ad26.COV2.S COVID-19 vaccine or a placebo. The CDR3, as DNA: TGTGCCATCAGCTCCCGAGCCGAGATGGCAGGCTACGAGCAGTACTTC. Protein product: CAISSRAEMAGYEQYF.